This TCR beta chain was sequenced for a study of T cell repertoires in cytomegalovirus infection. Study-level background: From public TCR beta signatures came an indication of both CMV infection and matching HLA type.

CDR1 MGHRA and CDR2 YSYEKL come from the germline V gene. There are 17 residues in the CDR3. V lost 1 base and J 1 base, leaving 16 bases between the germline ends. This clonotype was seen only a few times. TCRdb reanalysed the reads using MiXCR and keeps one entry per CDR3 protein. Of 600,000 to 800,000 distinct CDR3 sequences listed, 20% to 25% are singletons. Sequencing was carried out using CD8+ T cells from PBMCs. V is TRBV4-1 and J is TRBJ1-1; D call uncertain. The clonotype was recovered from a human donor in good health (CMV status not recorded). Some clones in this sample may be carry-over from other donors' samples. CDR3 residues: CASSQAETTSPNTEAFF. For the CDR3, the DNA is TGCGCCAGCAGCCAAGCCGAGACAACTTCTCCGAACACTGAAGCTTTCTTT.